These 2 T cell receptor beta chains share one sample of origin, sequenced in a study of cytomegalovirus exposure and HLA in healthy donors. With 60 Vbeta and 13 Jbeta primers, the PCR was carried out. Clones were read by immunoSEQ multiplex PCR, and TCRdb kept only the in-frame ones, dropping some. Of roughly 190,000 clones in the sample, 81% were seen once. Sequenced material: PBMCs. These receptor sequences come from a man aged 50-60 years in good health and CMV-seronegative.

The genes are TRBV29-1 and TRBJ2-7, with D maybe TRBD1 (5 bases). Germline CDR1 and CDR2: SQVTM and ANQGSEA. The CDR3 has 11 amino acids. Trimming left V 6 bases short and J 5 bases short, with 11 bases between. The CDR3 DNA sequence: TGCAGCGTGACAGACACCCACGAGCAGTACTTC. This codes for CSVTDTHEQYF.

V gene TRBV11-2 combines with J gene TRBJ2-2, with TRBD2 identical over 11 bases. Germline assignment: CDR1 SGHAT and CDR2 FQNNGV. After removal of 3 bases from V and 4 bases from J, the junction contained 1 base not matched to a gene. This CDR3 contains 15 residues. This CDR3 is CASSFSGGGTGELFF. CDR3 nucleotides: TGTGCCAGCAGCTTTAGCGGGGGGGGCACCGGGGAGCTGTTTTTT.